The T cell receptor (beta chain) described here comes from a study of graft-versus-host responses after intestinal transplantation. On the study more broadly: The whole recipient group had anti-thymocyte globulin induction followed by tacrolimus and steroids for roughly 3 years.

General observations from the study: GvH clones detected in recipient marrow included some appearing first in ileum or blood.

Comment on this clone: Antigen: not known.

CDR1 is GTSNPN, CDR2 SVGIG, per germline (reference sequence). Trimming left V 3 bases short and J 6 bases short, with 8 bases between. This CDR3 has 11 residues. TCRdb keeps only in-frame clones here, not all; method: immunoSEQ multiplex PCR. The data contain 23,000 or so clones, approximately 93% of them singletons. Sequences were derived from PBMCs, sampled 18 days after transplant. The chain employs TRBV30 and TRBJ1-1, with D perhaps TRBD1 (5 bases). The sequence derives from a human patient who received an intestinal transplant, so some T cells may come from the graft donor. CDR3 sequence (DNA): TGTGCCTGGAGCACGGGGCCTGAAGCTTTCTTT. Its protein product is CAWSTGPEAFF.